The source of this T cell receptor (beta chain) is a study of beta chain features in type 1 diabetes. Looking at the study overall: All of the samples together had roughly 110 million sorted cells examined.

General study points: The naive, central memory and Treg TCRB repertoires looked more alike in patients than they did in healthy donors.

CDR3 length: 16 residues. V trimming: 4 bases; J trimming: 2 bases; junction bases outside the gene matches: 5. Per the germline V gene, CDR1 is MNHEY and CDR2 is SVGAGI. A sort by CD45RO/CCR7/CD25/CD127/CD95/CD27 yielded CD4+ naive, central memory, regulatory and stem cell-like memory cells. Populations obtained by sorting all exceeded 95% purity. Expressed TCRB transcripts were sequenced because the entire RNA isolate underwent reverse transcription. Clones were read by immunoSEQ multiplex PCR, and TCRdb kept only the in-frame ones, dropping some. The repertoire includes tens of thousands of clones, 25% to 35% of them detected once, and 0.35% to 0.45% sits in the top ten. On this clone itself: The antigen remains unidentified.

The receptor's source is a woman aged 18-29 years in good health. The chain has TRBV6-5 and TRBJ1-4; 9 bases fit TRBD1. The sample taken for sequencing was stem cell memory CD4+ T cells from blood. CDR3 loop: CASSWLQGATNEKLFF. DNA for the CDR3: TGTGCCAGCAGTTGGCTACAGGGGGCGACTAATGAAAAACTGTTTTTT.